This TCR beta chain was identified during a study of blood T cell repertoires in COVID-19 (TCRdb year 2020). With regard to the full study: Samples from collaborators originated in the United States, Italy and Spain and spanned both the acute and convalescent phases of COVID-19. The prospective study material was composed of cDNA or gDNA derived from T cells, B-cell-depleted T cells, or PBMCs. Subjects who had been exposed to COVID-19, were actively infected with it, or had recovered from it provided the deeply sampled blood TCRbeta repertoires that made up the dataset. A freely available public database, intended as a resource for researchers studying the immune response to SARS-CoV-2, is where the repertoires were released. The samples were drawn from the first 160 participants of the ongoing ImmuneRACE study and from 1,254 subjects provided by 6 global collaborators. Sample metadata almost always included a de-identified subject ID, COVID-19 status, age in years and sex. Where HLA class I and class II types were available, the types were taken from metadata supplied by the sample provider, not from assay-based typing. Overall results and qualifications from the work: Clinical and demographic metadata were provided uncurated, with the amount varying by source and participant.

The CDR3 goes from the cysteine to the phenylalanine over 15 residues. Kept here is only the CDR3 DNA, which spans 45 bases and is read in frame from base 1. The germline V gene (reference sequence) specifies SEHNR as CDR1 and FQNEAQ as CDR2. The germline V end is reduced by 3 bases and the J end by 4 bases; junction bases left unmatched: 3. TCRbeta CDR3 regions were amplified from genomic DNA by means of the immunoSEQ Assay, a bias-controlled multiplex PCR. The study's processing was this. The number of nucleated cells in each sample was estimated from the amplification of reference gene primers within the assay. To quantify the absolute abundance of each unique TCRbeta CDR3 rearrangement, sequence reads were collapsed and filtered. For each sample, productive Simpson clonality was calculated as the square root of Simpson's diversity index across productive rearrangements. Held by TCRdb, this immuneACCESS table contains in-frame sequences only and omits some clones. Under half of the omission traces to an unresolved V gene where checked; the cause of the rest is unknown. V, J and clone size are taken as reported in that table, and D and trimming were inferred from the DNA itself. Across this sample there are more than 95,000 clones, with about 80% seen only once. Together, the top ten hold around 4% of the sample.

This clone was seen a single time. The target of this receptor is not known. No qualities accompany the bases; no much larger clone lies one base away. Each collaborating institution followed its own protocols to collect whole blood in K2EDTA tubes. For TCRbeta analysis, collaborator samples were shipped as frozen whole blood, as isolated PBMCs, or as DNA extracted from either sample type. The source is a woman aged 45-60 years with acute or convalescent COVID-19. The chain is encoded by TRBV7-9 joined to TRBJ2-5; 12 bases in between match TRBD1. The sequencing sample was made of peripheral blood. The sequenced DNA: TGTGCCAGCAGCTTCGGGACAGGGGGCGCAGAGACCCAGTACTTC. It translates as CASSFGTGGAETQYF. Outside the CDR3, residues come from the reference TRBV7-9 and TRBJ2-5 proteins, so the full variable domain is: DTGVSQNPRHKITKRGQNVTFRCDPISEHNRLYWYRQTLGQGPEFLTYFQNEAQLEKSRLLSDRFSAERPKGSFSTLEIQRTEQGDSAMYLCASSFGTGGAETQYFGPGTRLLVL.